This T cell receptor beta chain emerged from a study of technical replicates of blood from several donors. V shed 5 bases and J 3 bases; nucleotides not matched to a gene: 8. The CDR3 covers 16 residues. Germline V CDR1 and CDR2: MGHRA, YSYEKL. This table comes from immunoSEQ multiplex PCR, and its TCRdb copy is limited to in-frame clones, with some not included. Altogether about 69,000 clones are present, over 75% being singletons, with the ten largest covering roughly 4.8%. This sequence joins TRBV4-1 and TRBJ2-5, with 11 bases fitting TRBD1. The source of this sequence is a human donor in good health. Some clones in this sample may be carry-over from other donors' samples. The sequenced material came from PBMCs. The CDR3 DNA is TGCGCCAGCAGCTTCGGGACAGGGGGAACCGAAGAGACCCAGTACTTC. This gives the protein CASSFGTGGTEETQYF.